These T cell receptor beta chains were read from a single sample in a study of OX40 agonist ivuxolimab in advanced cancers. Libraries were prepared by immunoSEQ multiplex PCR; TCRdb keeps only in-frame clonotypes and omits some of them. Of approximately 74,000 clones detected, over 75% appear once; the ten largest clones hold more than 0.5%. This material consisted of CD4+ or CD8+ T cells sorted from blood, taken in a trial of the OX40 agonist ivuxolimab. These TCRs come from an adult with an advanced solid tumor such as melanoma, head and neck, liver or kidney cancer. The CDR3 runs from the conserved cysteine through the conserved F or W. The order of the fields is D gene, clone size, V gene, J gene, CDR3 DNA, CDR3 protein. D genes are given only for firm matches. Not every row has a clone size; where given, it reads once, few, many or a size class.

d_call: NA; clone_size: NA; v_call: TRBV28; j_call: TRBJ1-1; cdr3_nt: TGTGCCAGCAGCCTCATGACCACTGAAGCTTTCTTT; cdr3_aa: CASSLMTTEAFF
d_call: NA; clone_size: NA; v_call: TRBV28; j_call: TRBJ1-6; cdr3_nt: TGTGCCAGCAGTTTACCCACCGGGAGGGGATCACCCCTCCACTTT; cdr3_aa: CASSLPTGRGSPLHF
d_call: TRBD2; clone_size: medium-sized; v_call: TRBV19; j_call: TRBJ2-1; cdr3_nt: TGTGCCAGTAGGCGTTTGGGCGGGAGCAGCGGTGAGCAGTTCTTC; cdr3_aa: CASRRLGGSSGEQFF
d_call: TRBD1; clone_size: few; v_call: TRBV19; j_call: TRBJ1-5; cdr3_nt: TGTGCCAGTAGTCAGACAGGGGGCAACAATCAGCCCCAGCATTTT; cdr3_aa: CASSQTGGNNQPQHF
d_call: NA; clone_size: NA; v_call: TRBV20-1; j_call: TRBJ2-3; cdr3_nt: TGCAGTGGCGCAGTCGGGGGTACGCAGTATTTT; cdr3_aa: CSGAVGGTQYF
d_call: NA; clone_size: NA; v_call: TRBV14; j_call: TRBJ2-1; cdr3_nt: TGTGCCAGCAGCCAAGATAGGATTAACAATGAGCAGTTCTTC; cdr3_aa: CASSQDRINNEQFF
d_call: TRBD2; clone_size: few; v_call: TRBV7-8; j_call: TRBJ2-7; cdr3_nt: TGTGCCAGCAGCCCTAGTGCGACTAGCGGCTCCGAGCAGTACTTC; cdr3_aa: CASSPSATSGSEQYF
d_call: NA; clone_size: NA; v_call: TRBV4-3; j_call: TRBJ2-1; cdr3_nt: TGCGCCAGCAGCCAAGAAAGGGCCAGCTACAATGAGCAGTTCTTC; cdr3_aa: CASSQERASYNEQFF
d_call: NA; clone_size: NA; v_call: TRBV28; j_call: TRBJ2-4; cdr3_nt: TGTGCCAGTTGTGGGTCCTCGGACATTCAGTACTTC; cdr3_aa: CASCGSSDIQYF
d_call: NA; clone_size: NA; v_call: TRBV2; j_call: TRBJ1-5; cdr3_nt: TGTGCCAGCAGCATGACAGGTAGCAATCAGCCCCAGCATTTT; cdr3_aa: CASSMTGSNQPQHF
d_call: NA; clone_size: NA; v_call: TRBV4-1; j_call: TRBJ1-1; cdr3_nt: TGCGCCAGCAGCCAAGGCCCAGCGAACACTGAAGCTTTCTTT; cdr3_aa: CASSQGPANTEAFF
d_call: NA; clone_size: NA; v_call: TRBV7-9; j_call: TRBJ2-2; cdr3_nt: TGTGCCAGCAGCTTAGGTTCAATAACCGGGGAGCTGTTTTTT; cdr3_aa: CASSLGSITGELFF
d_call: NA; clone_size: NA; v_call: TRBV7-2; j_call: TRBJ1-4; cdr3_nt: TGTGCCAGCAGCTTTCTCGGCTTAGCAACTAATGAAAAACTGTTTTTT; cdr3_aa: CASSFLGLATNEKLFF
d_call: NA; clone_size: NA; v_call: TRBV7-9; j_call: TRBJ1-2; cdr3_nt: TGTGCCAGCAGCTACCTCGGGGGGCCTCAGGACACCTTC; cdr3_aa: CASSYLGGPQDTF
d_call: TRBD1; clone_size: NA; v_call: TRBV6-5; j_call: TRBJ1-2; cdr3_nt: TGTGCCAGCAGACAAACCGGGACAGGGTCGGCTGGCTACACCTTC; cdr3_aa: CASRQTGTGSAGYTF